The 8 T cell receptor beta chains given below trace back to one sample, sequenced in a study of T-cell reconstitution after alpha-beta-depleted transplantation in children. TCRbeta library construction was performed incorporating unique molecular identifiers. Using its own MiXCR run on the PCR reads, TCRdb lists one record per CDR3 protein. The sample yields roughly 670,000 distinct CDR3 sequences, approximately 14% seen once. Sequencing was performed on PBMCs, taken before TCRalphabeta/CD19-depleted stem cell transplant. The receptor source for this set is a girl aged 2-15 years with congenital amegakaryocytic thrombocytopenia, due to receive a stem cell transplant.

In its sample, this clonotype was seen many times. The V gene is TRBV7-6, the J gene TRBJ2-1; TRBD2 is a possible D gene (5 bases). Germline V gene data show CDR1 as SGHVS and CDR2 as FNYEAQ. The V gene lost 5 bases and the J gene lost 0 bases, with 11 bases spanning the gap. The CDR3 loop spans 15 amino acids. The CDR3 nucleotides are TGTGCCAGCAGCCCGGAGGAAAGCTCCTACAATGAGCAGTTCTTC. It specifies CASSPEESSYNEQFF.

In its sample, this clonotype was seen many times. CDR3 sequence reads: CASSDDRGYSNQPQHF. CDR3 bases: TGTGCCAGCAGTGACGACAGGGGATATAGCAATCAGCCCCAGCATTTT. The gene calls are TRBV2 and TRBJ1-5, with 8 bases lining up with TRBD1. The ends lost 3 bases at V and 0 bases at J; junction bases unmatched: 4. Germline V gene data show CDR1 as SNHLY and CDR2 as FYNNEI. This CDR3 comprises 16 residues.

This clonotype came up many times. V and J are TRBV5-1 and TRBJ2-3; TRBD2 agrees at 12 bases. There are 15 residues in the CDR3. V was pared by 4 bases and J by 3 bases, with 3 bases of the junction left unmatched. Germline CDR1 reads SGHRS; CDR2 reads YFSETQ. The DNA of the CDR3 is TGCGCCAGCAGCCGACTAGCGGGAGAGACAGATACGCAGTATTTT. As protein: CASSRLAGETDTQYF.

Ten or more counts support this clonotype. The chain has TRBV20-1 and TRBJ2-4; tentatively, D is TRBD1 or TRBD2 (5 bases each). The germline V gene encodes CDR1 DFQATT and CDR2 SNEGSKA (reference sequence). This CDR3 has 13 amino acids. V lost 3 bases and J lost 7, with 13 bases in between. CDR3 nucleotides: TGCAGTGCTAGCCTCTCCGGGACGAACATTCAGTACTTC. It yields the protein CSASLSGTNIQYF.

In its sample, this clonotype was seen many times. CDR3 residues: CASSTGQVPWNTEAFF. CDR3 bases: TGCGCCAGCAGCACCGGACAGGTCCCTTGGAACACTGAAGCTTTCTTT. This chain joins TRBV5-1 and TRBJ1-1; 7 nucleotides agree with TRBD1. V shed 4 bases, J shed 1 base, and the junction held 10 bases outside the gene matches. The CDR3 length is 16 residues. CDR1 SGHRS and CDR2 YFSETQ come from the germline V gene.

This clonotype was recorded at least ten times. The CDR3 loop reads CASSPGVTDTQYF. The CDR3 DNA follows: TGTGCCAGCAGCCCCGGGGTCACAGATACGCAGTATTTT. The rearrangement uses TRBV11-2 and TRBJ2-3; a weak D match, TRBD2 (5 bases). This CDR3 comprises 13 residues. Germline V lookup: CDR1 SGHAT, CDR2 FQNNGV. V lost 5 bases, J lost 2 bases, and 8 bases lay in between.

This clonotype was recorded many times. The genes are TRBV20-1 and TRBJ2-7; 11 bases agree with TRBD1. Germline trimming cut 6 bases from V and 7 bases from J; bases unmatched to any gene: 5. CDR3 size: 12 residues. CDR1 is DFQATT and CDR2 is SNEGSKA in the germline V gene (reference sequence). CDR3 in DNA: TGCAGTGCCAAGGACAGGGGGCTTGAGCAGTACTTC. Translating gives CSAKDRGLEQYF.

This sequence joins TRBV29-1 and TRBJ2-5, with D unclear. This CDR3 is 16 amino acids long. The germline CDR1 and CDR2 sequences are SQVTM and ANQGSEA. V was pared by 8 bases and J by 4 bases, with 26 bases between. CDR3 protein: CSIGSGRSQVGETQYF. DNA of the CDR3: TGCAGCATTGGCTCCGGGCGGAGTCAGGTGGGAGAGACCCAGTACTTC.